This TCR beta chain came from a study of CD8+ T cells in alopecia areata. RNA was isolated and reverse transcribed to cDNA, the sequencing template. Here immunoSEQ multiplex PCR was the method, and the copy in TCRdb shows in-frame clones only, minus some. The sample lists fewer than 350,000 clones, roughly 60% occurring once. Treatment given: oral pan-JAK inhibitor, 5-10 mg twice daily. The CDR3 is made up of 9 amino acids. The V gene's germline CDR1 is SQVTM and CDR2 ANQGSEA. Trimming stripped 1 base from V and 8 bases from J, with 2 bases between. The V gene is TRBV29-1, the J gene TRBJ1-2; no firm D call. The starting material was CD4+ T cells sorted from blood, obtained at week 24, from a patient treated with tofacitinib. The sequence came from a human donor with alopecia areata. The CDR3 sequence is CSVEGGYTF. The DNA for the CDR3 is TGCAGCGTTGAAGGCGGCTACACCTTC.